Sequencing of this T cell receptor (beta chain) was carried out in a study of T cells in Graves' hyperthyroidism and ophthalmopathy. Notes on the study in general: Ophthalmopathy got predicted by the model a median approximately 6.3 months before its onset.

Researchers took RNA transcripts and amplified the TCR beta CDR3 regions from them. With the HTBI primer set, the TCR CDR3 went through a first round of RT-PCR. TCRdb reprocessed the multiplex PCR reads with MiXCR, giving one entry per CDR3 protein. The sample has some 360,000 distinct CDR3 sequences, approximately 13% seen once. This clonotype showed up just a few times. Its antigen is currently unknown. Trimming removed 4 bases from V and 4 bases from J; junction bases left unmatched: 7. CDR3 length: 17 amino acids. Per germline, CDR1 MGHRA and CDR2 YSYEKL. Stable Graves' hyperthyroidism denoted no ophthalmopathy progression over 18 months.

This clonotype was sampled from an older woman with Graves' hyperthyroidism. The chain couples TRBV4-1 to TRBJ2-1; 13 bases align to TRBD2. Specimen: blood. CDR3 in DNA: TGCGCCAGCAGCCTCCGGACTAGCGGGAGTCAATACAATGAGCAGTTCTTC. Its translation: CASSLRTSGSQYNEQFF.